A single sample gave rise to the 5 T cell receptor beta chains below, sequenced in a study of blood T cell repertoires in COVID-19. The method was immunoSEQ multiplex PCR; TCRdb's version includes in-frame clones alone and lacks a portion of them. The table records 90,000 to 120,000 clones, roughly 80% of them present only once. Sequenced sample: peripheral blood. These receptors were obtained from a human donor in a cohort sampled during active COVID-19.

The J gene is TRBJ2-1, the V gene TRBV11-2; the match to TRBD2 covers 12 bases. With 5 bases clipped from V and 6 bases from J, the junction kept 5 bases outside the gene matches. This CDR3 has 15 amino acids. The germline gives CDR1 SGHAT, CDR2 FQNNGV. CDR3 in DNA: TGTGCCAGCAGCCTGTGGACTAGCGGGATCAATGAGCAGTTCTTC. Its protein product is CASSLWTSGINEQFF.

J is TRBJ2-7 and V is TRBV28, with D tentatively TRBD1 (5 bases). CDR3 length equals 12 residues. CDR1 MDHEN and CDR2 SYDVKM come from the germline V gene. The V end was cut by 5 bases, the J end by 4 bases, with 9 bases between. In DNA, the CDR3 is TGTGCCAGCAGTGTAGGGGTTTACGAGCAGTACTTC. This codes for CASSVGVYEQYF.

This clone appeared once. The genes are TRBV7-2 and TRBJ2-1; a possible D gene is TRBD1 (6 bases). The CDR3 runs 16 residues. Germline CDR1 SGHTA, CDR2 FQGNSA. Trimming removed 0 bases at V and 9 bases at J, with 18 bases between. The CDR3: CASSLASTGPWGEQFF. Here the CDR3 DNA reads TGTGCCAGCAGCTTAGCGTCAACAGGGCCCTGGGGTGAGCAGTTCTTC.

V and J are TRBV7-9 and TRBJ2-1; D possibly corresponds to TRBD1 (6 bases). V shed 3 bases and J shed 2 bases, with 11 bases lying between them. The CDR3 is 15 residues long. Germline CDR1 reads SEHNR; CDR2 reads FQNEAQ (reference sequence). The CDR3 here is CASSFRTAPYNEQFF. The CDR3 nucleotides read TGTGCCAGCAGCTTCCGGACAGCCCCCTACAATGAGCAGTTCTTC.

The V call is TRBV11-2, the J call TRBJ2-3; perhaps TRBD2 as D (6 bases). CDR1 and CDR2 (germline): SGHAT, FQNNGV. V shed 1 base and J shed 1 base, with 12 bases lying between them. The CDR3 runs 16 residues. CDR3 region: CASSLGSLARTDTQYF. The CDR3 DNA follows: TGTGCCAGCAGCTTAGGGTCGCTAGCGCGCACAGATACGCAGTATTTT.